The clone carrying this TCR beta chain was detected only a few times. The source of the sample is a study of CD8 T cells in Susac syndrome. RNA totalling roughly 0.5 to 1 ug underwent reverse transcription with random hexamers. Amplification of TCR beta CDR3 spanned 54 Vbeta and 13 Jbeta via immunoSEQ multiplex PCR. TCRdb reanalysed the immunoSEQ multiplex PCR reads using MiXCR and keeps one entry per CDR3 protein. Seen here are about 130,000 distinct CDR3 sequences, approximately 95% observed once, and the top ten hold less than 0.4%. CDR1 and CDR2 from the germline V gene are MGHDK and SYGVNS. Trimming stripped 0 bases from V and 1 base from J, with 12 bases between. The CDR3 is 16 amino acids. TCR beta from blood CD8+ and CD4+ T cells was sequenced. Relapsing-remitting disease, either stable or active, was present in the treatment-naive patients who were the multiple sclerosis controls.

The chain is built from TRBV25-1 and TRBJ1-1, with D possibly TRBD1 on 5 matching bases. The sequence derives from a human donor with multiple sclerosis. The material sequenced was CD8+ T cells from PBMCs. The CDR3 region has the DNA TGTGCCAGCAGTGAATATCTGGCAGGGCCGAACACTGAAGCTTTCTTT. It yields the protein CASSEYLAGPNTEAFF.